This T cell receptor (beta chain) was identified in a study of yellow fever vaccine responses in identical twins. Regarding the study as a whole: In identical twins, vaccine T cell responses appeared partly shared and partly individual.

V lost 2 bases and J 8 bases, leaving 19 bases between the germline ends. CDR3 length: 16 residues. Germline-derived CDR1 and CDR2 are SGHVS and FNYEAQ. Notes on this clonotype: Its cognate antigen is unknown.

TCRdb itself ran the RT-PCR reads through MiXCR, one entry per CDR3 protein. The data contain about 20,000 distinct CDR3 sequences, approximately 70% of them singletons. V usage is TRBV7-6 and J usage is TRBJ2-1; D possibly uses TRBD1 or TRBD2 (5 bases each). The receptor was isolated from a woman under 30 who received the yellow fever vaccine. Source: T cells from blood (PBMCs), unsorted or a sorted subset (not recorded which), taken before or after yellow fever vaccination (not recorded which). CDR3 DNA: TGTGCCAGCAGCTTATATAGGGACCGAGAAAGGTATGAGCAGTTCTTC. Protein product: CASSLYRDRERYEQFF.